Below are 14 T cell receptor beta chains sequenced from a single sample in a study of OX40 agonist ivuxolimab in advanced cancers. TCRdb's copy holds only in-frame clones and misses some; the assay was immunoSEQ multiplex PCR. The repertoire holds 65,000 to 95,000 clones, with 80% to 95% as singletons. The source was CD4+ or CD8+ T cells sorted from blood, collected in a trial of the OX40 agonist ivuxolimab. These receptors were taken from an adult with an advanced solid tumor such as melanoma, head and neck, liver or kidney cancer.

The chain recombines TRBV11-2 with TRBJ2-2; the D gene could be TRBD1 or TRBD2 (5 bases each). In germline, CDR1 is SGHAT, CDR2 FQNNGV. Between the trimmed V and J ends, which lost 8 bases and 4 bases, there was a span of 20 bases. The CDR3 contains 16 residues. The CDR3 DNA is TGTGCCAGCCATCCGAGGCGTGGGGACGGCACCGGGGAGCTGTTTTTT. Protein sequence: CASHPRRGDGTGELFF.

This chain joins TRBV19 and TRBJ2-1; 8 bases are a match to TRBD1. Trimming took 4 bases from V and 0 from J; bases not matched to a gene: 5. The CDR3 spans 16 residues. CDR1 is LNHDA and CDR2 is SQIVND in the germline V gene (reference sequence). CDR3 in DNA: TGTGCCAGTAGTACTTGGACAGGGAGCTCCTACAATGAGCAGTTCTTC. Amino acids: CASSTWTGSSYNEQFF.

This chain links TRBV2 with TRBJ1-1, with no clear D. The V and J ends lost 8 bases and 10 bases respectively, with 26 bases between them. Germline V gene sequence: CDR1 SNHLY, CDR2 FYNNEI. The CDR3 runs 15 residues. For the CDR3, the DNA is TGTGCCAGCCCCACGGTGGACGGACCCAGATCTTCAGCTTTCTTT. This codes for CASPTVDGPRSSAFF. Full variable domain (rest looked up from reference TRBV2 and TRBJ1-1): EPEVTQTPSHQVTQMGQEVILRCVPISNHLYFYWYRQILGQKVEFLVSFYNNEISEKSEIFDDQFSVERPDGSNFTLKIRSTKLEDSAMYFCASPTVDGPRSSAFFGQGTRLTVV.

V is TRBV7-9 and J is TRBJ2-1; the D gene is possibly TRBD2 (5 bases). There are 16 residues in the CDR3. CDR1 and CDR2 (germline): SEHNR, FQNEAQ (reference sequence). The V end lost 2 bases, the J end lost 0 bases, and 11 bases lay between the germline ends. The CDR3 protein is CASSLRRQSSYNEQFF. The CDR3 DNA sequence: TGTGCCAGCAGCTTACGGAGGCAGAGCTCCTACAATGAGCAGTTCTTC.

This rearrangement joins TRBV11-2 to TRBJ2-1; D gene unclear. There are 13 residues in the CDR3. Between the trimmed V and J ends, which lost 4 bases and 8 bases, there was a span of 12 bases. Germline CDR1 and CDR2: SGHAT and FQNNGV. CDR3 region: CASSSENYHEQFF. The CDR3 DNA is TGTGCCAGCAGCTCGGAGAACTATCATGAGCAGTTCTTC.

The chain uses TRBV4-3 and TRBJ2-7; 7 bases are a match to TRBD1. This CDR3 contains 14 residues. Germline V gives CDR1 LGHNA, CDR2 YSLEER. The V segment lost 6 bases and the J segment 4 bases; nucleotides outside the gene matches: 9. In DNA form, the CDR3 reads TGCGCCAGCAGTCAGGGGGAGTTCGGTTACGAGCAGTACTTC. This sequence encodes CASSQGEFGYEQYF.

The J gene is TRBJ2-3, the V gene TRBV12-5, with 8 bases lining up with TRBD2. There are 15 residues in the CDR3. In germline, CDR1 is LGHNT, CDR2 FRNRAP. The junction had 8 bases not matched to a gene; V was cut back by 6 bases and J by 3 bases. In nucleotides, the CDR3 is TGTGCTAGTGGGGTAGCGGGGATTCGGACAGATACGCAGTATTTT. Its protein is CASGVAGIRTDTQYF. The full variable domain, completed using reference TRBV12-5 and TRBJ2-3, is DARVTQTPRHKVTEMGQEVTMRCQPILGHNTVFWYRQTMMQGLELLAYFRNRAPLDDSGMPKDRFSAEMPDATLATLKIQPSEPRDSAVYFCASGVAGIRTDTQYFGPGTRLTVL.

V is TRBV21-1 and J is TRBJ2-7; the DNA was not compared with TRBD1, the D call given in the table. TRBV21-1 is termed a pseudogene. This CDR3 has 13 amino acids. The CDR3 DNA sequence: TGTGCCAGCAGAAACGGACAGTACCACGAGCAGTACTTC. It codes for CASRNGQYHEQYF.

The V gene is TRBV30, the J gene TRBJ2-7; a possible D gene is TRBD2 (5 bases). CDR1 GTSNPN and CDR2 SVGIG come from the germline V gene (reference sequence). The CDR3 runs 14 residues. V gave up 5 bases and J gave up 1 base, with 15 bases separating them. The CDR3 loop is CAWSPLGGSYEQYF. DNA of the CDR3: TGTGCCTGGTCTCCGTTGGGCGGGTCCTACGAGCAGTACTTC.

The chain is built from TRBV9 and TRBJ1-5; no definite D call. Germline loops: CDR1 SGDLS, CDR2 YYNGEE. The V gene lost 0 bases and the J gene lost 6 bases, with 10 bases spanning the gap. The CDR3 runs 14 residues. The chain's CDR3 is CASSVGGSLQPQHF. Here the CDR3 DNA reads TGTGCCAGCAGCGTAGGGGGTTCCCTTCAGCCCCAGCATTTT.

The V and J genes are TRBV6-5 and TRBJ1-1; D is ambiguous. Germline V lookup: CDR1 MNHEY, CDR2 SVGAGI. Trimming stripped 0 bases from V and 5 bases from J, with 7 bases between. The CDR3 spans 13 residues. The CDR3, as DNA: TGTGCCAGCAGTTACTCGCCGGGGACTGAAGCTTTCTTT. As protein: CASSYSPGTEAFF.

The chain links TRBV5-8 to TRBJ1-1; tentatively, D is TRBD1 (6 bases). Trimming removed 4 bases at V and 5 bases at J, with 12 bases between. CDR3 length: 13 residues. Germline V gives CDR1 SGHTS, CDR2 YDEGEE. As DNA, the CDR3 is TGTGCCAGCAGCCCGGGGGCGGGGACTGAAGCTTTCTTT. Its translation: CASSPGAGTEAFF.

This clone has a single count. The DNA for the CDR3 is TGCAGCGTTGTAACGGGACAGGGGGCTTATGGGGCCAACGTCCTGACTTTC. Protein product: CSVVTGQGAYGANVLTF. The rearrangement links TRBV29-1 to TRBJ2-6; TRBD1 aligns across 12 bases. Per germline, CDR1 SQVTM and CDR2 ANQGSEA. CDR3 length equals 17 residues. V trimming: 4 bases; J trimming: 3 bases; junction bases outside the gene matches: 7.

V is TRBV25-1 and J is TRBJ1-1, with D unresolved. The germline CDR1 and CDR2 sequences are MGHDK and SYGVNS. CDR3 length equals 15 residues. V was cut by 6 bases and J by 5 bases, with 19 bases left in between. CDR3 region: CASSITGFLGTEAFF. CDR3 DNA: TGTGCCAGCAGCATAACCGGGTTTCTGGGTACTGAAGCTTTCTTT.